A selection of T cell receptor beta chains follows, all from one sample in a study of T cell repertoires in cytomegalovirus infection. One entry per CDR3 protein results from TCRdb running MiXCR on the reads. In the table there are about 470,000 distinct CDR3 sequences, under 45% of which are singletons. These receptors are not linked to any known antigen. The input for sequencing was cultured PBMCs, taken from culture after CMV antigen stimulation. These receptors originate from a human donor in good health (CMV status not recorded). Some clones in this sample may be carry-over from other donors' samples. Both conserved end residues are part of each CDR3. D genes are given only for firm matches. Clone size is not always given. Where it is, it says once, few, many or a class for expanded clones.

D: .; V: TRBV4-1; size: .; J: TRBJ1-6; CDR3: CASSQEEGAYNSPLHF; DNA: TGCGCCAGCAGCCAAGAGGAAGGAGCTTATAATTCACCCCTCCACTTT
D: TRBD2; V: TRBV7-9; size: .; J: TRBJ2-7; CDR3: CASSSDPGLAGEYEQYF; DNA: TGTGCCAGCAGCTCTGACCCTGGACTAGCGGGAGAGTACGAGCAGTACTTC
D: .; V: TRBV7-8; size: few; J: TRBJ2-7; CDR3: CASSLAAGTGFGEQYF; DNA: TGTGCCAGCAGCTTAGCAGCGGGTACAGGGTTTGGGGAGCAGTACTTC
D: .; V: TRBV12-3/TRBV12-4; size: .; J: TRBJ1-3; CDR3: CASMVSSGNTIYF; DNA: TGTGCCAGCATGGTGAGCTCTGGAAACACCATATATTTT
D: .; V: TRBV7-7; size: .; J: TRBJ2-5; CDR3: CASSLPRSNMETQYF; DNA: TGTGCCAGCAGCTTACCTAGATCCAACATGGAGACCCAGTACTTC
D: .; V: TRBV11-2; size: few; J: TRBJ2-7; CDR3: CASSVGLADTYEQYF; DNA: TGTGCCAGCAGCGTTGGTCTAGCCGATACCTACGAGCAGTACTTC
D: .; V: TRBV7-2; size: .; J: TRBJ2-1; CDR3: CASSFGPRDDEQFF; DNA: TGTGCCAGCAGCTTCGGCCCACGGGACGATGAGCAGTTCTTC
D: .; V: TRBV7-8; size: many; J: TRBJ1-2; CDR3: CASSLTASRARFSFGGYTF; DNA: TGTGCCAGCAGCTTGACAGCGTCGCGGGCTCGGTTTTCTTTTGGGGGCTACACCTTC
D: .; V: TRBV7-6; size: few; J: TRBJ2-2; CDR3: CASSLIDLGELFF; DNA: TGTGCCAGCAGCCTGATCGACCTCGGGGAGCTGTTTTTT
D: .; V: TRBV7-9; size: few; J: TRBJ2-7; CDR3: CASSLWGYHEQYF; DNA: TGTGCCAGCAGCTTATGGGGATACCACGAGCAGTACTTC
D: TRBD1; V: TRBV2; size: few; J: TRBJ1-5; CDR3: CASGTQGNQPQHF; DNA: TGTGCCAGCGGTACACAGGGGAATCAGCCCCAGCATTTT
D: .; V: TRBV7-2; size: many; J: TRBJ1-6; CDR3: CASSLLEGRTTTGSPLHF; DNA: TGTGCCAGCAGCTTACTCGAGGGACGGACCACAACGGGGTCACCCCTCCACTTT
D: TRBD1; V: TRBV12-3/TRBV12-4; size: .; J: TRBJ2-7; CDR3: CASSQTSGTGGREQYF; DNA: TGTGCCAGCAGTCAGACCTCCGGGACAGGGGGGAGGGAGCAGTACTTC
D: TRBD2; V: TRBV10-3; size: .; J: TRBJ2-1; CDR3: CAVGTSGYNEQFF; DNA: TGTGCCGTCGGGACTAGCGGATACAATGAGCAGTTCTTC
D: TRBD2; V: TRBV7-2; size: few; J: TRBJ2-3; CDR3: CASSLVGGGTTDTQYF; DNA: TGTGCCAGCAGCTTAGTGGGCGGGGGAACCACAGATACGCAGTATTTT
D: .; V: TRBV20-1; size: .; J: TRBJ1-2; CDR3: CSAPRGVDYGYTF; DNA: TGCAGTGCCCCCCGGGGGGTTGACTATGGCTACACCTTC
D: .; V: TRBV19; size: few; J: TRBJ2-6; CDR3: CASNQKGFSWSYSGANVLTF; DNA: TGTGCCAGTAATCAAAAGGGATTCTCTTGGTCATACTCTGGGGCCAACGTCCTGACTTTC
D: TRBD2; V: TRBV12-3/TRBV12-4; size: .; J: TRBJ2-1; CDR3: CASSFSGTSSYNEQFF; DNA: TGTGCCAGCAGTTTCTCCGGGACTAGCTCCTACAATGAGCAGTTCTTC
D: .; V: TRBV7-2; size: .; J: TRBJ2-1; CDR3: CASSFRAYEQFF; DNA: TGTGCCAGCAGCTTTAGAGCCTATGAGCAGTTCTTC
D: TRBD2; V: TRBV11-2; size: few; J: TRBJ2-1; CDR3: CASSLDQWEGARNEQFF; DNA: TGTGCCAGCAGCTTAGATCAGTGGGAGGGCGCACGGAATGAGCAGTTCTTC